Listed here are 27 T cell receptor beta chains from one sample, sequenced in a study of CD8+ T cells in alopecia areata. The treatment: oral pan-JAK inhibitor, 5-10 mg twice daily. RNA extraction was followed by reverse transcription into cDNA, which acted as the sequencing template. The method was immunoSEQ multiplex PCR; TCRdb's version includes in-frame clones alone and lacks a portion of them. The data hold about 160,000 clones, with less than 70% observed a single time. The input for sequencing was CD4+ T cells sorted from blood, taken at week 4, from a patient treated with tofacitinib. Every receptor here comes from a human donor with alopecia areata.

In DNA, the CDR3 is TGTGCCTGGAGTGTCGGGCGGAGACTGTTGAAGACCCAGTACTTC. This encodes CAWSVGRRLLKTQYF. The chain links TRBV30 to TRBJ2-5; D call uncertain. V was clipped by 0 bases and J by 6 bases, with 17 bases between them. The CDR3 runs 15 residues. CDR1 GTSNPN and CDR2 SVGIG come from the germline V gene (reference sequence).

V and J are TRBV6-1 and TRBJ2-7; TRBD1 might be the D (6 bases). V lost 4 bases to trimming and J lost 0 bases, with 13 bases between them. Germline lookup yields CDR1 MNHNS and CDR2 SASEGT. This CDR3 contains 15 residues. The CDR3 reads CASSGWGQPSYEQYF. CDR3 DNA: TGTGCCAGCAGTGGGTGGGGGCAACCCTCCTACGAGCAGTACTTC.

The chain carries TRBV4-1 and TRBJ2-7; D perhaps matches TRBD1 (7 bases). V gave up 3 bases and J gave up 7 bases, with 13 bases separating them. This CDR3 is 13 amino acids long. Germline values: CDR1 MGHRA, CDR2 YSYEKL. The CDR3, as DNA: TGCGCCAGCAGCCATGAGGGGGCGGGGGAGCAGTACTTC. The encoded protein is CASSHEGAGEQYF.

The rearrangement uses TRBV5-1 and TRBJ1-5; tentatively, D is TRBD1 (6 bases). The CDR3 consists of 15 residues. V shed 0 bases and J shed 5 bases, with 12 bases lying between them. Germline V gene lookup returns CDR1 SGHRS and CDR2 YFSETQ. This CDR3 is CASSLDVGADQPQHF. Written as DNA, the CDR3 is TGCGCCAGCAGCTTGGACGTGGGGGCAGATCAGCCCCAGCATTTT.

This clone has a handful of counts. The V call is TRBV7-9, the J call TRBJ1-4; TRBD1 aligns across 7 bases. V trimming: 5 bases; J trimming: 6 bases; junction bases outside the gene matches: 3. The CDR3 loop spans 13 amino acids. CDR1 is SEHNR, CDR2 FQNEAQ, per germline (reference sequence). In nucleotides, the CDR3 is TGTGCCAGCAGCCGACAGGGCGATGAAAAACTGTTTTTT. Translation: CASSRQGDEKLFF.

This clone was recorded a few times. The J gene is TRBJ2-1, the V gene TRBV7-2, with 10 bases that match TRBD2. V lost 6 bases, J lost 4 bases, and 6 bases stayed unmatched. The germline V gene encodes CDR1 SGHTA and CDR2 FQGNSA. The CDR3 totals 15 residues. CDR3 sequence (DNA): TGTGCCAGCAGTCCACTAGCGGGGATATACAATGAGCAGTTCTTC. Its translation: CASSPLAGIYNEQFF.

This clone has a handful of counts. The chain employs TRBV7-8 and TRBJ2-3; D gene unclear. The CDR3 loop spans 14 amino acids. Trimming pared 4 bases from V and 2 bases from J, leaving 10 bases between. CDR1 and CDR2 (germline): SGHVS, FQNEAQ. CDR3 sequence: CASSSRWITDTQYF. CDR3 in DNA: TGTGCCAGCAGCTCGAGGTGGATCACAGATACGCAGTATTTT. Based on the CDR3 plus reference TRBV7-8 and TRBJ2-3, the full variable domain is GAGVSQSPRYKVAKRGQDVALRCDPISGHVSLFWYQQALGQGPEFLTYFQNEAQLDKSGLPSDRFFAERPEGSVSTLKIQRTQQEDSAVYLCASSSRWITDTQYFGPGTRLTVL.

The chain joins TRBV25-1 to TRBJ1-6; no definite D call. Trimming took 4 bases from V and 8 from J, leaving 12 bases between them. The V gene's germline CDR1 is MGHDK and CDR2 SYGVNS. CDR3 size: 14 residues. The CDR3 nucleotides read TGTGCCAGCAGTGGGTGGGAGAGAGATTCACCCCTCCACTTT. Protein: CASSGWERDSPLHF.

V and J are TRBV7-2 and TRBJ2-7, with TRBD1 matching 7 bases. Germline CDR1 reads SGHTA; CDR2 reads FQGNSA. With 1 base clipped from V and 0 bases from J, the junction kept 6 bases outside the gene matches. The CDR3 covers 16 residues. CDR3 in amino acids: CASSLVGTVSSYEQYF. The CDR3 region has the DNA TGTGCCAGCAGCTTAGTCGGGACAGTTAGCTCCTACGAGCAGTACTTC.

The V and J genes are TRBV9 and TRBJ2-3; 11 bases line up with TRBD2. CDR1 is SGDLS and CDR2 is YYNGEE in the germline V gene. V trimming: 0 bases; J trimming: 6 bases; junction bases outside the gene matches: 0. The CDR3 has 14 amino acids. CDR3 bases: TGTGCCAGCAGCGTAGGGACTAGCGGGGATACGCAGTATTTT. As protein: CASSVGTSGDTQYF.

This rearrangement joins TRBV27 to TRBJ2-3; 10 bases agree with TRBD2. Germline trimming cut 7 bases from V and 3 bases from J; bases unmatched to any gene: 13. Germline V gene lookup returns CDR1 MNHEY and CDR2 SMNVEV (reference sequence). The CDR3 sequence is 17 residues long. CDR3 protein: CASTSWIAGGLTDTQYF. The DNA for the CDR3 is TGTGCCAGCACTAGTTGGATAGCGGGGGGCCTGACAGATACGCAGTATTTT.

V gene TRBV29-1 combines with J gene TRBJ2-7, with a weak D call TRBD2 (6 bases). The CDR3 has 12 residues. Germline V gene lookup returns CDR1 SQVTM and CDR2 ANQGSEA. Trimming left V 2 bases short and J 3 bases short, with 8 bases between. The chain's CDR3 is CSVEISGYEQYF. CDR3 DNA: TGCAGCGTTGAAATTAGCGGCTACGAGCAGTACTTC.

The chain's CDR3 is CAISAGALGTEAFF. The CDR3, as DNA: TGTGCCATCAGTGCAGGGGCGCTGGGCACTGAAGCTTTCTTT. The rearrangement uses TRBV10-3 and TRBJ1-1; a possible D gene is TRBD1 (6 bases). CDR3 length: 14 amino acids. V was trimmed by 4 bases and J by 4 bases, leaving 13 bases between them. Germline-derived CDR1 and CDR2 are ENHRY and SYGVKD.

This clone was seen more than once but under ten times. The genes are TRBV29-1 and TRBJ2-7, with a tentative D call TRBD1 (6 bases). From germline, CDR1 is SQVTM and CDR2 ANQGSEA. The CDR3 is made up of 12 amino acids. Trimming left V 2 bases short and J 6 bases short, with 11 bases between. The CDR3 is CSVEWAGAEQYF. The CDR3 coding sequence is TGCAGCGTTGAATGGGCAGGGGCCGAGCAGTACTTC.

The gene calls are TRBV7-3 and TRBJ2-5; D is possibly TRBD1 (5 bases). The V gene's germline CDR1 is SGHTA and CDR2 FQGTGA. The CDR3 contains 14 residues. Trimming pared 2 bases from V and 6 bases from J, leaving 13 bases between. The chain's CDR3 is CASSLLGREKTQYF. CDR3 DNA: TGTGCCAGCAGCTTACTCGGCAGGGAAAAGACCCAGTACTTC.

This chain links TRBV7-9 with TRBJ2-3; 7 bases line up with TRBD2. Germline V lookup: CDR1 SEHNR, CDR2 FQNEAQ (reference sequence). This CDR3 is built from 14 residues. Trimming cost V 3 bases and J 3 bases; bases outside gene matches: 3. The CDR3 coding sequence is TGTGCCAGCAGCTTTGCGGGGGTTACAGATACGCAGTATTTT. This translates into CASSFAGVTDTQYF.

In this sample, this clone turned up a few times. The CDR3 DNA is TGCAGCGTTGGGGACAGCTCCTACGAGCAGTACTTC. It translates to CSVGDSSYEQYF. This chain connects TRBV29-1 to TRBJ2-7, with 7 nucleotides matching TRBD1. CDR1 and CDR2 (germline): SQVTM, ANQGSEA. V shed 4 bases and J 0 bases; nucleotides not matched to a gene: 0. The CDR3 is made up of 12 amino acids.

The V and J genes are TRBV7-2 and TRBJ2-7; D call uncertain. V lost 4 bases and J lost 4, with 8 bases in between. In germline, CDR1 is SGHTA, CDR2 FQGNSA. The CDR3 runs to 12 residues. This CDR3 reads CASSWDWYEQYF. The CDR3 DNA reads TGTGCCAGCAGCTGGGATTGGTACGAGCAGTACTTC.

The CDR3 coding sequence is TGCAGCGCACCCGGGAACCTCATCATGGATACGCAGTATTTT. It translates to CSAPGNLIMDTQYF. The chain couples TRBV29-1 to TRBJ2-3; possible D gene TRBD2, 5 bases. From germline, CDR1 is SQVTM and CDR2 ANQGSEA. The CDR3 runs to 14 residues. With 7 bases removed from V and 6 bases from J, the gap between germline ends came to 20 bases.

This rearrangement joins TRBV6-1 to TRBJ1-1, with TRBD1 as a possible D gene (5 bases). The germline CDR1 and CDR2 sequences are MNHNS and SASEGT. Trimming left V 7 bases short and J 0 bases short, with 12 bases between. The CDR3 spans 14 residues. Here the CDR3 reads CASKKMGLNTEAFF. The CDR3 DNA is TGTGCCAGCAAGAAAATGGGGCTGAACACTGAAGCTTTCTTT.

This clone was counted a few times. The rearrangement links TRBV29-1 to TRBJ2-5, with D possibly TRBD1 on 6 matching bases. Trimming took 0 bases from V and 4 from J, leaving 6 bases between them. The germline gives CDR1 SQVTM, CDR2 ANQGSEA. This CDR3 is 12 amino acids long. The CDR3 coding sequence is TGCAGCGTTGAAGACAGGGGAGAGACCCAGTACTTC. It is translated as CSVEDRGETQYF. The variable domain in full, with the rest retrieved from reference TRBV29-1 and TRBJ2-5, is SAVISQKPSRDICQRGTSLTIQCQVDSQVTMMFWYRQQPGQSLTLIATANQGSEATYESGFVIDKFPISRPNLTFSTLTVSNMSPEDSSIYLCSVEDRGETQYFGPGTRLLVL.

The rearrangement uses TRBV15 and TRBJ1-1, with a possible D match to TRBD1 (6 bases). Trimming removed 1 base at V and 4 bases at J, with 16 bases between. There are 16 residues in the CDR3. Germline values: CDR1 LNHNV, CDR2 YYDKDF (reference sequence). In DNA, the CDR3 is TGTGCCACCAGCAGAGGACAGGAGTCTGGGAGCACTGAAGCTTTCTTT. Translated, it gives CATSRGQESGSTEAFF.

In regard to this clone: One junction end disagrees with the germline gene, perhaps due to a read error. This same CDR3 is encoded by further DNA sequences in the sample. The V and J genes are TRBV29-1 and TRBJ2-5; D not resolved. CDR1 and CDR2 (germline): SQVTM, ANQGSEA. This CDR3 region has 12 residues. The CDR3 region is CSVEINQETQYF. CDR3 DNA: TGCAGCGTTGAGATTAACCAAGAGACCCAATACTTC.

This chain links TRBV7-2 with TRBJ2-3, with 8 nucleotides matching TRBD1. Germline values: CDR1 SGHTA, CDR2 FQGNSA. This CDR3 region has 15 residues. V dropped 6 bases and J dropped 0; count of bases not matched to a gene: 5. CDR3 region: CASRQDRGSTDTQYF. The CDR3 DNA reads TGTGCCAGCAGACAAGACAGGGGAAGCACAGATACGCAGTATTTT. Using reference TRBV7-2 and TRBJ2-3 for the parts outside the CDR3, the full variable domain is GAGVSQSPSNKVTEKGKDVELRCDPISGHTALYWYRQSLGQGLEFLIYFQGNSAPDKSGLPSDRFSAERTGGSVSTLTIQRTQQEDSAVYLCASRQDRGSTDTQYFGPGTRLTVL.

The chain is built from TRBV7-2 and TRBJ1-2; D gene unclear. CDR1 and CDR2 from the germline V gene are SGHTA and FQGNSA. The CDR3 contains 13 residues. Trimming cost V 2 bases and J 8 bases, with 12 bases left between them. The CDR3 nucleotides read TGTGCCAGCAGCTTAAGTCAAGTCGGGGGCTACACCTTC. Its protein product is CASSLSQVGGYTF.

The chain is built from TRBV29-1 and TRBJ1-1, with 7 bases lining up with TRBD1. Germline CDR1 is SQVTM and CDR2 is ANQGSEA. The CDR3 sequence is 14 residues long. V shed 4 bases, J shed 5 bases, and the junction held 10 bases outside the gene matches. The CDR3 sequence: CSVVGQAAYTEAFF. As DNA, the CDR3 is TGCAGCGTTGTCGGACAGGCCGCCTATACTGAAGCTTTCTTT.

Only a few counts were recorded for this clone. J is TRBJ1-2 and V is TRBV29-1; D remains unclear. This CDR3 is 14 amino acids long. The V and J ends lost 7 bases and 2 bases respectively, with 17 bases between them. CDR1 and CDR2 from the germline V gene are SQVTM and ANQGSEA. The CDR3 region is CSALNLGVNYGYTF. The CDR3 DNA is TGCAGCGCCCTGAATTTAGGAGTCAACTATGGCTACACCTTC.